What follows are 23 T cell receptor beta chains derived from one specimen sequenced in a study of cytomegalovirus exposure and HLA in healthy donors (dated by TCRdb to the late 2010s). Preparation of the library involved the immunoSEQ multiplex PCR assay. A mixture of 60 forward primers for TCR Vbeta segments and 13 reverse primers for TCR Jbeta segments was used in the multiplex PCR. TCRdb mirrors the immuneACCESS table, restricted to in-frame sequences. Some clones are absent from its copies; in checked studies, under half trace to an unresolved V gene, and the reason for the others is unknown. The table for this sample lists 120,000 to 150,000 clones. Approximately 2.6% of the sample comes from the top ten. Sequencing was performed on PBMCs. These receptors originate from a man aged 35 to 55 in good health and CMV-seronegative.

This chain links TRBV28 with TRBJ1-2; TRBD1 matches at 8 bases. V was clipped by 1 base and J by 2 bases; unmatched bases: 0. The CDR3 loop spans 14 amino acids. CDR1 is MDHEN, CDR2 SYDVKM, per germline. The CDR3 DNA sequence: TGTGCCAGCAGTTTATCAGGGGGCAACTATGGCTACACCTTC. As protein: CASSLSGGNYGYTF.

J is TRBJ2-7 and V is TRBV4-1; 7 nucleotides align to TRBD1. Looked up from germline, CDR1 is MGHRA and CDR2 is YSYEKL. The CDR3 loop spans 14 amino acids. J was trimmed by 6 bases and V by 4 bases; bases with no gene match: 9. The CDR3 bases are TGCGCCAGCAGCCCCAGGCGGACAGGTAGCGAGCAGTACTTC. The encoded protein is CASSPRRTGSEQYF.

V is TRBV9 and J is TRBJ2-3, with TRBD2 matching over 10 bases. Trimming at V came to 0 bases and at J to 0 bases, leaving 7 bases not matched to a gene. The CDR3 consists of 18 residues. In germline, CDR1 is SGDLS, CDR2 YYNGEE. The CDR3 reads CASSVEGTSVSSTDTQYF. CDR3 DNA sequence: TGTGCCAGCAGCGTAGAAGGGACTAGCGTTTCTAGCACAGATACGCAGTATTTT.

The chain uses TRBV5-4 and TRBJ2-1, with 8 bases aligning to TRBD1. Germline V gene lookup returns CDR1 SGHNT and CDR2 YYREEE (reference sequence). The trim removed 4 bases at V and 3 bases at J, leaving 9 bases unmatched. The CDR3 spans 16 residues. The CDR3 reads CASSTRTGRNYNEQFF. CDR3 DNA sequence: TGTGCCAGCAGCACCCGGACAGGGAGAAACTACAATGAGCAGTTCTTC. Based on the CDR3 plus reference TRBV5-4 and TRBJ2-1, the full variable domain is ETGVTQSPTHLIKTRGQQVTLRCSSQSGHNTVSWYQQALGQGPQFIFQYYREEENGRGNFPPRFSGLQFPNYSSELNVNALELDDSALYLCASSTRTGRNYNEQFFGPGTRLTVL.

This chain joins TRBV7-8 and TRBJ1-2, with TRBD1 identical over 7 bases. Germline CDR1 reads SGHVS; CDR2 reads FQNEAQ. Trimming took 3 bases from V and 5 from J; bases not matched to a gene: 6. This CDR3 spans 14 amino acids. The DNA for the CDR3 is TGTGCCAGCAGCTTGGGCGGGACAGTTTATGGCTACACCTTC. It specifies CASSLGGTVYGYTF.

The rearrangement links TRBV15 to TRBJ2-3, with 8 bases fitting TRBD1. Losses at the gene ends were 5 bases for V and 0 bases for J; bases not matched to a gene: 10. Looked up from germline, CDR1 is LNHNV and CDR2 is YYDKDF (reference sequence). The CDR3 is 17 amino acids. In nucleotides, the CDR3 is TGTGCCACCAGCGCGCAAGCCCAGGGGGCTAGCACAGATACGCAGTATTTT. Residues: CATSAQAQGASTDTQYF.

The chain joins TRBV5-4 to TRBJ2-5; D is uncertain. The CDR3 is 12 residues long. Germline values: CDR1 SGHNT, CDR2 YYREEE (reference sequence). V was trimmed by 3 bases and J by 5 bases, leaving 8 bases between them. CDR3 loop: CASSSTGETQYF. The CDR3 DNA sequence: TGTGCCAGCAGCTCCACCGGGGAGACCCAGTACTTC.

The CDR3 region has the DNA TGTGCCAGTACTGGGCCAAGTGTTATAGAGACTGAAGCTTTCTTT. Translation gives CASTGPSVIETEAFF. V and J are TRBV28 and TRBJ1-1; D remains ambiguous. V was cut by 9 bases and J by 5 bases, with 22 bases left in between. In germline, CDR1 is MDHEN, CDR2 SYDVKM. CDR3 length: 15 residues.

The gene calls are TRBV7-9 and TRBJ2-2, with TRBD1 identical over 8 bases. J lost 4 bases, V lost 4 bases, and 5 bases had no gene match. The CDR3 contains 15 residues. The germline V gene has CDR1 SEHNR and CDR2 FQNEAQ (reference sequence). The DNA for the CDR3 is TGTGCCAGCAGCTCTGGACAGGGTAGCACCGGGGAGCTGTTTTTT. Translating it yields CASSSGQGSTGELFF.

This chain uses TRBV5-8 with TRBJ2-3, with 7 nucleotides matching TRBD1. The CDR3 extends over 15 amino acids. CDR1 and CDR2 from the germline V gene are SGHTS and YDEGEE. Unmatched junction bases numbered 5, after V lost 2 bases and J lost 2 bases. The CDR3: CASSLDRVYTDTQYF. CDR3 sequence (DNA): TGTGCCAGCAGCTTAGACAGGGTTTACACAGATACGCAGTATTTT.

This chain links TRBV29-1 with TRBJ2-5; 7 bases align to TRBD1. Germline CDR1 reads SQVTM; CDR2 reads ANQGSEA. With V trimmed by 4 bases and J by 5 bases, 13 bases remained unmatched. The CDR3 runs to 15 residues. The CDR3 nucleotides are TGCAGCGTTGGAATTGCCAGGGGGTCCGGGGAGACCCAGTACTTC. This translates into CSVGIARGSGETQYF.

V is TRBV28 and J is TRBJ2-7, with a possible D match to TRBD1 (6 bases). The germline CDR1 and CDR2 sequences are MDHEN and SYDVKM. V was trimmed by 6 bases and J by 3 bases, leaving 21 bases between them. The CDR3 contains 16 residues. The CDR3 is CASSPFLARGLYEQYF. The CDR3 nucleotides are TGTGCCAGCAGCCCTTTCCTGGCCAGGGGCCTCTACGAGCAGTACTTC.

V is TRBV4-2 and J is TRBJ2-1; D ambiguous. V gave up 0 bases and J gave up 4 bases, with 7 bases separating them. The germline V gene encodes CDR1 LGHNA and CDR2 YNFKEQ. CDR3 length: 14 amino acids. CDR3 region: CASSQDHSYNEQFF. In DNA form, the CDR3 reads TGTGCCAGCAGCCAAGATCACAGTTACAATGAGCAGTTCTTC.

The chain links TRBV11-1 to TRBJ1-1; no clear D. CDR1 is SGHAT, CDR2 FQDESV, per germline (reference sequence). V was clipped by 4 bases and J by 2 bases, with 14 bases between them. The length of the CDR3 is 15 residues. The CDR3 region has the DNA TGTGCCAGCAGCTATTCTCAGACTATTAACACTGAAGCTTTCTTT. Its protein is CASSYSQTINTEAFF.

The chain joins TRBV7-2 to TRBJ1-6; D possibly corresponds to TRBD1 (6 bases). Germline values: CDR1 SGHTA, CDR2 FQGNSA. The CDR3 consists of 15 residues. Trimming took 2 bases from V and 9 from J, leaving 14 bases between them. The CDR3 spells CASSLRGTSSSPLHF. In DNA, the CDR3 is TGTGCCAGCAGCTTAAGGGGGACGTCGTCTTCACCCCTCCACTTT. The whole variable domain, remainder taken from reference TRBV7-2 and TRBJ1-6, is GAGVSQSPSNKVTEKGKDVELRCDPISGHTALYWYRQSLGQGLEFLIYFQGNSAPDKSGLPSDRFSAERTGGSVSTLTIQRTQQEDSAVYLCASSLRGTSSSPLHFGNGTRLTVT.

The chain links TRBV5-1 to TRBJ2-5; 10 bases match TRBD2. The J call may be faulty, since TRBJ2-7 better matches the DNA end. The CDR3 length is 14 residues. CDR1 is SGHRS and CDR2 is YFSETQ in the germline V gene. The DNA of the CDR3 is TGCGCCAGCAGCTCCGGGACTAGCGAGGACGAGCAGTACTTC. Translated: CASSSGTSEDEQYF.

V gene TRBV28 combines with J gene TRBJ1-2, with 8 bases aligning to TRBD1. The V gene end was trimmed by 2 bases and the J gene end by 5 bases; junction bases not matched to a gene: 10. CDR1 MDHEN and CDR2 SYDVKM come from the germline V gene. The CDR3 contains 16 residues. The CDR3 region is CASSLGSGGINYGYTF. CDR3 DNA sequence: TGTGCCAGCAGTTTAGGATCAGGGGGCATAAATTATGGCTACACCTTC.

The rearrangement uses TRBV2 and TRBJ2-2, with no clear D. CDR3 size: 14 residues. CDR1 and CDR2 (germline): SNHLY, FYNNEI. Trimming removed 5 bases from V and 1 base from J, with 8 bases in between. The CDR3 coding sequence is TGTGCCAGCAGTTCCACCGGGAACACCGGGGAGCTGTTTTTT. Translated, it gives CASSSTGNTGELFF.

The V and J genes are TRBV6-4 and TRBJ2-1; tentatively, D is TRBD1 (5 bases). The germline V gene encodes CDR1 MRHNA and CDR2 SNTAGT. V was clipped by 0 bases and J by 1 base, with 10 bases between them. This CDR3 comprises 16 residues. CDR3 sequence (DNA): TGTGCCAGCAGTGACTCTGGGGCAAGGTCCTACAATGAGCAGTTCTTC. This encodes CASSDSGARSYNEQFF.

This chain joins TRBV6-4 and TRBJ1-6; no clear D. Trimming shortened V by 6 bases and J by 7 bases, and 22 bases separated the two germline ends. The CDR3 is 17 residues long. Germline loops: CDR1 MRHNA, CDR2 SNTAGT. The CDR3 here is CASRRSSTSGSNSPLHF. In DNA, the CDR3 is TGTGCCAGCAGGAGGAGTTCCACGAGCGGTTCAAATTCACCCCTCCACTTT.

The V and J genes are TRBV2 and TRBJ1-1; D call uncertain. Per the germline V gene, CDR1 is SNHLY and CDR2 is FYNNEI. The CDR3 totals 12 residues. V dropped 4 bases and J dropped 6 bases, with 9 bases sitting between them. This CDR3 is CASSAGWSEAFF. CDR3 bases: TGTGCCAGCAGTGCGGGGTGGTCTGAAGCTTTCTTT.

V gene TRBV6-1 combines with J gene TRBJ1-1; D remains unclear. Trimming cost V 5 bases and J 4 bases, with 2 bases left between them. Germline values: CDR1 MNHNS, CDR2 SASEGT. The CDR3 length is 10 residues. The CDR3 DNA sequence: TGTGCCAGCAGTCTCACTGAAGCTTTCTTT. Protein: CASSLTEAFF.

The V call is TRBV7-3, the J call TRBJ2-7; 9 bases are shared with TRBD1. CDR3 length equals 14 residues. The J segment lost 1 base and the V segment lost 4 bases, leaving 2 bases of the junction unmatched. The germline gives CDR1 SGHTA, CDR2 FQGTGA. CDR3 DNA sequence: TGTGCCAGCAGCTCGGGACAGGGTTCCTACGAGCAGTACTTC. Translating it yields CASSSGQGSYEQYF. Filled out from reference TRBV7-3 and TRBJ2-7, the complete variable domain reads GAGVSQTPSNKVTEKGKYVELRCDPISGHTALYWYRQSLGQGPEFLIYFQGTGAADDSGLPNDRFFAVRPEGSVSTLKIQRTERGDSAVYLCASSSGQGSYEQYFGPGTRLTVT.